The T cell receptor (beta chain) described here comes from a study of cytotoxic CD8 clonotypes in ibrutinib-treated CLL. Findings and limits, study-wide: Public clonotypes, found uncommonly, either contracted or stayed stable on treatment.

TCRdb's table, derived via immunoSEQ multiplex PCR, lists solely in-frame clones and lacks some. The sample includes about 50,000 clones, about 50% seen only once; the top ten take approximately 27%. Concerning this clone: Its antigen is undetermined.

Sequencing was performed on PBMCs, taken after 24 months of ibrutinib treatment. This sequence originates from a human donor with chronic lymphocytic leukemia.

The CDR3 protein is CASRDPPAGTGANRGGYTF. CDR3 sequence (DNA): TGTGCCAGTAGAGACCCACCGGCCGGGACAGGGGCCAACCGGGGGGGCTACACCTTC. The chain joins TRBV19 to TRBJ1-2, with 10 bases fitting TRBD1. The germline CDR1 and CDR2 sequences are LNHDA and SQIVND (reference sequence). The CDR3 sequence is 19 residues long. With V trimmed by 6 bases and J by 8 bases, 24 bases remained unmatched.